This paragraph reports one T cell receptor (beta chain). Its specificity is unknown. The table came from immunoSEQ multiplex PCR; TCRdb's copy has only in-frame clones and leaves some out. The sample consists of 55,000 to 70,000 clones, approximately 87% of them appearing once. The data were taken from a study of pediatric ulcerative colitis. Study conclusions and caveats: Two patients had blood samples with substantially reduced template counts. Two rectal CDR3 clonotypes occurred in all ulcerative colitis patients. Total lymphocyte DNA, not sorted subsets, was the template.

The blood sample was taken during the colonoscopy visit. Trimming shortened V by 0 bases and J by 4 bases, and 9 bases separated the two germline ends. The CDR3 spans 15 residues. In germline, CDR1 is KGHSH, CDR2 LQKENI. The TCR was taken from a boy aged 5-17 years who was a control in a study of pediatric ulcerative colitis. The sample taken for sequencing was blood. The chain couples TRBV18 to TRBJ2-2; D might be TRBD2 (6 bases). The CDR3 reads CASSPPGGVTGELFF. CDR3 nucleotides: TGTGCCAGCTCACCACCGGGAGGCGTCACCGGGGAGCTGTTTTTT.